The entry below gives a single TCR beta chain sequence along with its context. Its antigen is not identified. CDR3 length equals 16 residues. V lost 7 bases to trimming and J lost 4 bases; unmatched junction nucleotides: 14. Germline CDR1 is SNHLY and CDR2 is FYNNEI. Only in-frame clones appear in the TCRdb table, and some are missing; sequencing was by immunoSEQ multiplex PCR. The sample has some 980,000 clones, 60% to 85% seen once; the top ten hold approximately 1.5%. The source of the sample is a study of shared clonotypes between healthy human individuals. Study results and caveats: Clonotypes shared by all four sorted-subset donors had higher generation probabilities than non-shared clonotypes. Memory subsets had estimated richness that was generally smaller than that of naive subsets. Among a few donors, roughly 5% of naive CD4 clonotypes were found in common.

The sequenced sample was memory CD4+ T cells sorted from blood. Stated subset: CD45RA-negative fraction. This TCR was recovered from a man between 18 and 29 years old in good health. The V call is TRBV2, the J call TRBJ2-3; 7 bases map to TRBD1. This chain's CDR3 is CASIGLGGRLADTQYF. The CDR3 DNA follows: TGTGCCAGCATTGGATTAGGGGGCAGATTGGCAGATACGCAGTATTTT. Full variable domain (rest looked up from reference TRBV2 and TRBJ2-3): EPEVTQTPSHQVTQMGQEVILRCVPISNHLYFYWYRQILGQKVEFLVSFYNNEISEKSEIFDDQFSVERPDGSNFTLKIRSTKLEDSAMYFCASIGLGGRLADTQYFGPGTRLTVL.